Sequencing of this T cell receptor beta chain was carried out in a study of T-cell reconstitution after alpha-beta-depleted transplantation in children. This clonotype has just a few counts. Construction of the TCRbeta library involved unique molecular identifiers. TCRdb itself ran the PCR reads through MiXCR, one entry per CDR3 protein. This sample has 500,000 to 600,000 distinct CDR3 sequences, with approximately 16% found just once. This clonotype originated in a human donor who donated a stem cell graft to a child with acute lymphoblastic leukemia. The sequencing used PBMCs from the stem cell graft donor, collected from the stem cell graft.

The CDR3 loop reads CASSLTGGNTQYF. DNA of the CDR3: TGTGCCAGCAGTCTGACAGGGGGAAACACGCAGTATTTT. The rearrangement links TRBV12-3 or TRBV12-4 to TRBJ2-3; 9 bases match TRBD1. With 5 bases clipped from V and 9 bases from J, the junction kept 6 bases outside the gene matches. This CDR3 region has 13 residues.